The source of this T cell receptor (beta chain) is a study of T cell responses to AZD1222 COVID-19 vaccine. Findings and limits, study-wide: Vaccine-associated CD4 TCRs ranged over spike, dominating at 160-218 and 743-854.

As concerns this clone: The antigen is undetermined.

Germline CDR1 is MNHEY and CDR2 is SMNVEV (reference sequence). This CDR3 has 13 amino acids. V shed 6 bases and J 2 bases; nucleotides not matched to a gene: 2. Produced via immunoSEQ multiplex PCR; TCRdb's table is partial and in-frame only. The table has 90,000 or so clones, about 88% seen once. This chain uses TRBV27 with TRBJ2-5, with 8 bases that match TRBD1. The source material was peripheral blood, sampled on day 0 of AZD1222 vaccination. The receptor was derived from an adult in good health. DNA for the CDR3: TGTGCCAGCAGGGGACAGGTTCAAGAGACCCAGTACTTC. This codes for CASRGQVQETQYF.